A single T cell receptor (beta chain) is shown here with its context. Its specific antigen is unknown. No base quality values were provided; no much bigger clone lies one nucleotide off. These data are taken from a study of cytomegalovirus exposure and HLA in healthy donors (dated by TCRdb to about 2017). For the study in its entirety: A later analysis indicated that the 120 validation repertoires were generated on the platform also employed for the 650 to 850 repertoires of the first cohort. In addition to the first cohort of around 670 subjects, a separate validation cohort of approximately 110 different subjects was used. The study combined high-throughput TCR immunosequencing, statistical association of individual TCRs with disease status, and machine learning to predict cytomegalovirus infection status. The study was designed to test whether signatures of past pathogen exposure could be identified by cataloging public T cell receptors.

The donors were included in the validation cohort of around 120 subjects, a group kept apart from the approximately 690-subject first cohort. The CDR3 spans 13 residues, from the cysteine through the phenylalanine. Only the CDR3 region is kept as DNA, spanning 39 bases read in frame from base 1. In the germline V gene, CDR1 corresponds to SGHTA and CDR2 to FQGNSA. For this chain, trimming is 9 bases at the V end and 5 bases at the J end, and the number of junction bases without a gene match is 7. Study-wide conclusions, independent of this receptor: According to the authors, the approach could potentially be generalized to other disease states and immunological phenotypes. Cytomegalovirus status was reported to be diagnosed by the classifier with high specificity and sensitivity in both the original and validation cohorts. Most TCR sequences were seen in very few donors, while some public TCRs were found in many individuals. Of the cluster scores, 94% were above 0 in a later analysis, which found that TCRs clustered in the first cohort also tended to co-occur in the approximately 110 validation repertoires. A total of fewer than 200 TCR beta chains were listed by the study as associated with cytomegalovirus. All 120 or so repertoires were used to score co-occurrence in the validation cohort in a later analysis, because that analysis had no HLA typing for the cohort. Three of the identified cytomegalovirus-associated TCR beta chains were confirmed in vitro to be specific for cytomegalovirus antigens.

Libraries were made using the immunoSEQ multiplex PCR assay. Under the source paper's analysis protocol: A statistical classification framework was built for diagnosing cytomegalovirus status from the catalog of TCR beta chain sequences. Imported from immuneACCESS, the table was reduced by TCRdb to in-frame sequences with V and J called. These copies leave out some clones; in studies compared against another copy, an unresolved V gene accounts for under half, and the cause of the remainder is not known. V, J and clone size are those of that table, while D and trimming were read from the DNA. The sample table lists about 140,000 clones, around 85% of them with a count of one. The top ten constitute about 2.7% of the sample.

This chain is built from TRBV7-2 and TRBJ1-2; a stretch of 9 junction bases matches TRBD1. What was sequenced was PBMCs. This clonotype was sampled from a man aged 18-30 years in good health and CMV-seronegative. The DNA sequence reads TGTGCCAGTTCGGTCGGACAGGGGTATGGCTACACCTTC. This translates into CASSVGQGYGYTF.